This T cell receptor beta chain was sequenced in a study of early T cells in non-severe SARS-CoV-2 infection. About the study: With bulk RNA from unsorted whole blood as input, sequencing yielded unpaired chains. Points from the study as a whole: Matching with VDJdb favored anti-spike CD8 responses (missing private and CD4 specificities).

Germline loops: CDR1 MDHEN, CDR2 SYDVKM. This CDR3 has 13 amino acids. Trimming took 3 bases from V and 4 from J, leaving 9 bases between them. Details on this clonotype: Its specificity is unknown.

Attachment of unique molecular identifiers to individual cDNA molecules was performed. TCRdb reprocessed the 5' RACE reads via MiXCR and lists one record per CDR3 protein. Here the sample spans under 65,000 distinct CDR3 sequences, roughly 12% being singletons. The chain employs TRBV28 and TRBJ2-5, with D tentatively TRBD1 or TRBD2 (6 bases each). The material sequenced was whole blood. The source is an adult who was a healthcare worker with PCR-confirmed SARS-CoV-2 infection or an uninfected control (not recorded which). DNA for the CDR3: TGTGCCAGCAGTTTGAAGGGGGGAGAGACCCAGTACTTC. Its protein is CASSLKGGETQYF.